These T cell receptor beta chains were read from a single sample in a study of Ad26.COV2.S vaccination and SARS-CoV-2 variants. Sequenced by immunoSEQ multiplex PCR; TCRdb stores in-frame clones only, minus some. The sample lists about 240,000 clones, roughly 90% occurring once. Sequences were derived from peripheral blood, sampled in a trial of Ad26.COV2.S vaccine versus placebo. The origin of the receptors is a person aged 18-60 years who received the Ad26.COV2.S COVID-19 vaccine or a placebo. CDR3s include the opening cysteine and the closing phenylalanine or tryptophan. Fields, in order: V gene, J gene, D gene, clone size, CDR3 DNA, CDR3 protein. D genes are given only for firm matches. Expanded clones are given a class, and other clones once, few, many or no size at all.

TRBV9,TRBJ1-2,-,-,TGTGCCAGCAGCGCTTGGGACGGTCCTCCGGATGGCTACACCTTC,CASSAWDGPPDGYTF
TRBV27,TRBJ1-2,-,once,TGTGCCAGCAGTTTATCACGGGGCTTGAATGGCTACACCTTC,CASSLSRGLNGYTF
TRBV24-1,TRBJ2-3,-,-,TGTGCCACCAGTGTTACTGGGAGCACAGATACGCAGTATTTT,CATSVTGSTDTQYF
TRBV27,TRBJ1-5,TRBD1,once,TGTGCCAGCAGACCTTTAACAGGGGCGGGACAGCCCCAGCATTTT,CASRPLTGAGQPQHF
TRBV5-1,TRBJ2-3,-,-,TGCGCCAGCAGCTTAGTTCTTCCGGGAGCACAGGGGACGCAGTATTTT,CASSLVLPGAQGTQYF
TRBV21-1,TRBJ2-2,-,-,TGTGCCAGCAGCAAGAGAGGCCGGGACAGTGATTTTATCCCCACCGGGGAGCTGTTTTTT,CASSKRGRDSDFIPTGELFF
TRBV4-2,TRBJ2-1,-,-,TGTGCCAGCAGCCAAGAGGTTAGCCCATCCTACAATGAGCAGTTCTTC,CASSQEVSPSYNEQFF
TRBV4-1,TRBJ1-5,-,-,TGCGCCAGCAGCTCGCCCATCCATGGCAATCAGCCCCAGCATTTT,CASSSPIHGNQPQHF
TRBV19,TRBJ2-1,TRBD1,-,TGTGCCAGTAGCCCCCGACAGGGCCTTTCCTACAATGAGCAGTTCTTC,CASSPRQGLSYNEQFF
TRBV5-1,TRBJ1-1,-,-,TGCGCCAGCAGCTTGGCCGGAGCGAACACTGAAGCTTTCTTT,CASSLAGANTEAFF
TRBV6-5,TRBJ1-2,-,-,TGTGCCAGCAGCAACCAGGGGAGTGGCTACACCTTC,CASSNQGSGYTF
TRBV29-1,TRBJ2-5,-,-,TGCAGCGCTGGACCGGGTAATGGGGAGACCCAGTACTTC,CSAGPGNGETQYF
TRBV20-1,TRBJ2-7,-,few,TGCAGTGCGGGAGGACCCCTGGAGCAGTACTTC,CSAGGPLEQYF
TRBV4-1,TRBJ1-2,-,-,TGCGCCAGCAGCCGCATGGTGGAGACAGGAGTTTATGGCTACACCTTC,CASSRMVETGVYGYTF
TRBV5-1,TRBJ1-2,TRBD1,-,TGCGCCAGCAGCCCGACAGGGGGTTTTGCCTATGGCTACACCTTC,CASSPTGGFAYGYTF
TRBV27,TRBJ2-3,-,-,TGTGCCAGCAGTAGGGGGGGAAACACAGATACGCAGTATTTT,CASSRGGNTDTQYF
TRBV10-2,TRBJ2-3,-,-,TGCGCCAGCAGTGAGTCGGAGGTTGCGCAGTATTTT,CASSESEVAQYF
TRBV30,TRBJ1-6,TRBD1,-,TGTGCCTGGACCCCGGGACAGGGCCCTTCACCCCTCCACTTT,CAWTPGQGPSPLHF
TRBV10-3,TRBJ2-3,-,-,TGTGCCATCCTTGGTTCAGATACGCAGTATTTT,CAILGSDTQYF
TRBV30,TRBJ1-6,-,-,TGTGCCTGGACCGGTGGGGGAAATAATTCACCCCTCCACTTT,CAWTGGGNNSPLHF
TRBV27,TRBJ2-5,-,-,TGTGCCAGCAGAGGAGAGACCCAGTACTTC,CASRGETQYF
TRBV19,TRBJ2-1,TRBD2,-,TGTGCCAGTAGTACAGGACTAGCGGGTGCCAATGAGCAGTTCTTC,CASSTGLAGANEQFF
TRBV6-2/TRBV6-3,TRBJ1-1,-,-,TGTGCCAGCATCCCTATAACAAGGGGACGGGGAAGCGCTGAAGCTTTCTTT,CASIPITRGRGSAEAFF
TRBV5-4,TRBJ2-5,TRBD2,-,TGTGCCAGCAGCCCGGGAGTAGCGGGAGGAGGTCAAGAGACCCAGTACTTC,CASSPGVAGGGQETQYF
TRBV29-1,TRBJ2-1,TRBD1,-,TGCAGCGTTACGGGACAGGGAGATGAGCAGTTCTTC,CSVTGQGDEQFF
TRBV19,TRBJ1-6,TRBD1,-,TGTGCCAGTAATCAGATTGTGTGGGGACAGGGATCCTATAATTCACCCCTCCACTTT,CASNQIVWGQGSYNSPLHF
TRBV5-1,TRBJ1-2,TRBD1,once,TGCGCCAGCAGACAGGGGGCCTCTAACTATGGCTACACCTTC,CASRQGASNYGYTF
TRBV27,TRBJ2-7,TRBD2,-,TGTGCCAGCAGTTTCTCCTTGGTGGGAGGGCCGGGCGAGCAGTACTTC,CASSFSLVGGPGEQYF
TRBV15,TRBJ1-1,-,-,TGTGCCACCAGCAGAGATGTACCCCCAGGGGTCACTGAAGCTTTCTTT,CATSRDVPPGVTEAFF
TRBV2,TRBJ1-4,TRBD1,-,TGTGCCAGCAGTCAGACAGGGGGAAGTGAAAAACTGTTTTTT,CASSQTGGSEKLFF
TRBV18,TRBJ1-6,TRBD1,-,TGTGCCAGCTCACTGGGACAGGGGGCTGGCTCACCCCTCCACTTT,CASSLGQGAGSPLHF
TRBV28,TRBJ2-7,-,few,TGTGCCAGCAGTTTATTGGGAGGCTACGAGCAGTACTTC,CASSLLGGYEQYF
TRBV4-2,TRBJ2-1,TRBD2,-,TGTGCCAGCAGCCAAGGTCCTGGACTAGCGGGGGGGCCGAATGAGCAGTTCTTC,CASSQGPGLAGGPNEQFF
TRBV28,TRBJ2-1,TRBD2,-,TGTGCCAGCCGAGGGACTAGCGGGAGCGAGGGGGTTTACAATGAGCAGTTCTTC,CASRGTSGSEGVYNEQFF
TRBV18,TRBJ2-1,TRBD1,-,TGTGCCAGCTCACCATTCCGACAGGGTGACAATGAGCAGTTCTTC,CASSPFRQGDNEQFF
TRBV11-2,TRBJ2-7,-,-,TGTGCCAGCAGCGAGGGACCGAGCACCTACGAGCAGTACTTC,CASSEGPSTYEQYF
TRBV2,TRBJ2-7,TRBD1,-,TGTGCCAGCAGTGGGGGACAGGGGGTCTACGAGCAGTACTTC,CASSGGQGVYEQYF
TRBV2,TRBJ2-3,TRBD1,-,TGTGCCAGCAGGCCGGGACAGGGTTCAGATACGCAGTATTTT,CASRPGQGSDTQYF
TRBV6-6,TRBJ2-7,TRBD1,-,TGTGCCAGCAGTGGGACAGCCTACGAGCAGTACTTC,CASSGTAYEQYF
TRBV9,TRBJ1-5,-,-,TGTGCCAGCAGCGTAGGCGAGACACCTAGCAATCAGCCCCAGCATTTT,CASSVGETPSNQPQHF
TRBV6-5,TRBJ2-1,-,once,TGTGCCAGCAGTTACTCGGGTGATCCTTCCAATGAGCAGTTCTTC,CASSYSGDPSNEQFF
TRBV7-6,TRBJ1-5,-,-,TGTGCCAGCAGCTTACTATCGGGGCAGGGTCTTCAGCCCCAGCATTTT,CASSLLSGQGLQPQHF
TRBV23-1,TRBJ1-1,-,-,TGCGCCAGCCCTCGGACAGAGAACACTGAAGCTTTCTTT,CASPRTENTEAFF
TRBV5-1,TRBJ2-3,-,-,TGCGCCAGCAGCTTTGGTACTAGTGGCTCAGATACGCAGTATTTT,CASSFGTSGSDTQYF
TRBV15,TRBJ2-7,-,-,TGTGCCACCAGGGAGAACAGGGAAGAGCAGTACTTC,CATRENREEQYF
TRBV7-2,TRBJ1-4,-,-,TGTGCCAGCAGCTTAGATGGCAGGGATGAAAAACTGTTTTTT,CASSLDGRDEKLFF
TRBV5-5,TRBJ1-1,-,-,TGTGCCAGCAGCTTGATACCCGGTACTGAAGCTTTCTTT,CASSLIPGTEAFF
TRBV6-6,TRBJ1-3,-,once,TGTGCCAGCAGTTATACAGGGAGCTCTGGAAACACCATATATTTT,CASSYTGSSGNTIYF
TRBV13,TRBJ1-1,-,-,TGTGCCAGCAGCTTATTGGGCTGGGGGCGCGGAGACTCTGAAGCTTTCTTT,CASSLLGWGRGDSEAFF
TRBV5-4,TRBJ2-3,TRBD2,-,TGTGCCAGCAGCCGTCGGAGTAGCGGGGCCGGGGTTAATACGCAGTATTTT,CASSRRSSGAGVNTQYF
TRBV9,TRBJ2-1,TRBD2,once,TGTGCCAGCAGCGCACTAGCGGGAGATTACAATGAGCAGTTCTTC,CASSALAGDYNEQFF
TRBV19,TRBJ2-2,TRBD2,-,TGTGCCAGTAGTCCCGGACTAGCGGGGGGGCGTGTCACCGGGGAGCTGTTTTTT,CASSPGLAGGRVTGELFF
TRBV12-3/TRBV12-4,TRBJ1-2,-,-,TGTGCCAGCAGTCCCTGGTCAGGGGCGCGCTACACCTTC,CASSPWSGARYTF
TRBV25-1,TRBJ2-1,TRBD2,few,TGTGCCAGCAGTCCGCGGACTAGCGGGGTCTCCCATGAGCAGTTCTTC,CASSPRTSGVSHEQFF
TRBV4-1,TRBJ1-3,-,-,TGCGCCAGCAGCCAAGAGGGGTGGAGGGCTGGAAACACCATATATTTT,CASSQEGWRAGNTIYF